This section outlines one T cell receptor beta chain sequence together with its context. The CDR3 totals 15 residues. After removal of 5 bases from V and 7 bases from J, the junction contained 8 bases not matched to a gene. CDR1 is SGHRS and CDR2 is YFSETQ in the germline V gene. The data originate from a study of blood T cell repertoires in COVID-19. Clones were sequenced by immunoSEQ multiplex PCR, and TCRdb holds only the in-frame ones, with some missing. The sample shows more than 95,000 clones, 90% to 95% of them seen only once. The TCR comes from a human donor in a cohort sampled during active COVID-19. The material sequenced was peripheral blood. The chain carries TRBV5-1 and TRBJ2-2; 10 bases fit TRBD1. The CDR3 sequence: CASSSGQGMVGELFF. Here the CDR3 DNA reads TGCGCCAGCAGTTCGGGACAGGGGATGGTCGGGGAGCTGTTTTTT. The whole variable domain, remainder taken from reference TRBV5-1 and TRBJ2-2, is KAGVTQTPRYLIKTRGQQVTLSCSPISGHRSVSWYQQTPGQGLQFLFEYFSETQRNKGNFPGRFSGRQFSNSRSEMNVSTLELGDSALYLCASSSGQGMVGELFFGEGSRLTVL.